These T cell receptor beta chains were read from a single sample in a study of blood T cell repertoires in COVID-19. Data came from immunoSEQ multiplex PCR; TCRdb stores just in-frame clones and leaves some out. This sample has approximately 150,000 clones, with more than 75% found just once. The sample comprised peripheral blood. The source of these receptors is a woman between 65 and 79 years old with acute or convalescent COVID-19. CDR3s include the opening cysteine and the closing phenylalanine or tryptophan. D genes are given only for firm matches. Only some rows state a clone size, as once, few, many or a class for expanded clones.

CDR3aa	CDR3nt	j_gene	v_gene	abundance	d_gene
CASSQSGTGGYEQYF	TGCGCCAGCAGCCAGTCTGGAACAGGGGGCTACGAGCAGTACTTC	TRBJ2-7	TRBV4-3	NA	TRBD1
CASSPTGGYGYTF	TGTGCCAGCAGTCCTACCGGGGGATATGGCTACACCTTC	TRBJ1-2	TRBV28	NA	NA
CASSQDAARSYGYTF	TGCGCCAGCAGCCAAGACGCCGCGCGAAGCTATGGCTACACCTTC	TRBJ1-2	TRBV4-3	NA	NA
CASTGQHEQYF	TGTGCCAGCACAGGGCAGCACGAGCAGTACTTC	TRBJ2-7	TRBV6-5	NA	NA
CASSLKGHINTIYF	TGTGCCAGCAGCTTGAAGGGGCACATAAACACCATATATTTT	TRBJ1-3	TRBV5-5	NA	NA
CASSLLMGGRDTQYF	TGTGCCAGCAGCCTCCTTATGGGGGGGAGAGATACGCAGTATTTT	TRBJ2-3	TRBV7-8	NA	TRBD2
CASSGRDSDNSPLHF	TGCGCCAGCAGCGGCCGGGATTCTGATAATTCACCCCTCCACTTT	TRBJ1-6	TRBV5-1	NA	NA
CASSQTGGSGNTIYF	TGTGCCAGCAGCCAGACAGGGGGCTCTGGAAACACCATATATTTT	TRBJ1-3	TRBV14	NA	TRBD1
CASSPRMSGTGDTEAFF	TGTGCCAGCTCACCACGTATGAGCGGGACAGGGGACACTGAAGCTTTCTTT	TRBJ1-1	TRBV18	NA	TRBD1
CVSSPQTGALNSPLHF	TGTGTCAGCAGCCCCCAGACAGGGGCTCTTAATTCACCCCTCCACTTT	TRBJ1-6	TRBV5-6	NA	TRBD1
CAWTPLIGGAIEAFF	TGTGCCTGGACCCCGCTAATTGGGGGGGCAATTGAAGCTTTCTTT	TRBJ1-1	TRBV30	NA	NA
CASSYGRGGAFF	TGTGCCAGCAGTTACGGTCGTGGGGGGGCTTTCTTT	TRBJ1-1	TRBV6-5	NA	NA
CASSLAYNTGELFF	TGTGCCAGCAGCTTAGCCTACAACACCGGGGAGCTGTTTTTT	TRBJ2-2	TRBV7-2	NA	NA
CASSPGGSGDNEQFF	TGTGCCAGCTCACCGGGCGGGAGCGGCGACAATGAGCAGTTCTTC	TRBJ2-1	TRBV18	NA	TRBD2
CAWSTGEYQPQHF	TGTGCCTGGAGTACAGGGGAATATCAGCCCCAGCATTTT	TRBJ1-5	TRBV30	NA	TRBD1
CASSPPARAPNEQFF	TGTGCCAGCTCACCACCGGCCAGGGCTCCGAATGAGCAGTTCTTC	TRBJ2-1	TRBV18	NA	NA
CASVWDRGRGEQYF	TGTGCCAGCGTGTGGGACAGGGGGCGAGGGGAGCAGTACTTC	TRBJ2-7	TRBV28	NA	TRBD1
CASSQVSGIQYF	TGTGCCAGCAGCCAAGTCTCCGGGATCCAGTATTTT	TRBJ2-3	TRBV3-1/TRBV3-2	few	NA
CASSLKQNYGYTF	TGTGCCAGCAGTTTAAAACAAAACTATGGCTACACCTTC	TRBJ1-2	TRBV6-2/TRBV6-3	NA	NA
CASSLGGLAGYTDTQYF	TGCGCCAGCAGCTTGGGAGGACTAGCGGGGTACACAGATACGCAGTATTTT	TRBJ2-3	TRBV5-1	NA	TRBD2
CASSFSSTNEKLFF	TGTGCCAGCAGCTTTTCTTCAACTAATGAAAAACTGTTTTTT	TRBJ1-4	TRBV7-9	NA	NA
CASSLFRTSFANTGELFF	TGTGCCAGCAGCTTATTTAGGACATCGTTCGCGAACACCGGGGAGCTGTTTTTT	TRBJ2-2	TRBV7-2	NA	NA
CASSQEPGTGGYTF	TGCGCCAGCAGCCAAGAGCCGGGTACGGGTGGCTACACCTTC	TRBJ1-2	TRBV4-1	NA	NA
CASSEGRQGNYGYTF	TGTGCCAGCAGTGAGGGTCGACAGGGGAACTATGGCTACACCTTC	TRBJ1-2	TRBV2	NA	TRBD1
CASSQWTSGPDPKAQYF	TGTGCCAGCAGCCAATGGACTAGCGGCCCGGACCCAAAGGCGCAGTATTTT	TRBJ2-3	TRBV3-1/TRBV3-2	NA	TRBD2
CASSMDRGDYGYTF	TGTGCCAGCAGTATGGACAGGGGGGACTATGGCTACACCTTC	TRBJ1-2	TRBV2	NA	TRBD1
CAWGALSQGVGGYTF	TGTGCCTGGGGTGCCCTTTCCCAGGGGGTCGGGGGCTACACCTTC	TRBJ1-2	TRBV30	few	TRBD1
CASSFPSGGLAFF	TGTGCCAGCAGTTTTCCCTCCGGGGGGCTAGCTTTCTTT	TRBJ1-1	TRBV3-1/TRBV3-2	NA	NA
CASSPRSLAWQFF	TGTGCCAGTAGTCCACGGTCACTAGCCTGGCAGTTCTTC	TRBJ2-1	TRBV19	once	NA
CANTLTGDYGYTF	TGTGCCAACACCTTGACAGGGGATTATGGCTACACCTTC	TRBJ1-2	TRBV6-6	NA	TRBD1
CASSQEPTGTNTGELFF	TGCGCCAGCAGCCAAGAACCGACAGGGACGAACACCGGGGAGCTGTTTTTT	TRBJ2-2	TRBV4-3	NA	TRBD1
CASSLRQGKLNSPLHF	TGTGCCAGCAGCCTGCGACAGGGCAAGTTGAATTCACCCCTCCACTTT	TRBJ1-6	TRBV5-6	NA	TRBD1
CASSLSGQGASGRREQYF	TGTGCCAGCAGTTTATCGGGTCAGGGGGCTAGCGGAAGGCGCGAGCAGTACTTC	TRBJ2-7	TRBV27	NA	NA
CASSSGLAATYEQYF	TGCGCCAGCAGCTCCGGACTAGCGGCCACCTACGAGCAGTACTTC	TRBJ2-7	TRBV5-1	NA	TRBD2
CASSITGGRRDQPQHF	TGTGCCAGTAGTATAACGGGGGGGAGAAGAGATCAGCCCCAGCATTTT	TRBJ1-5	TRBV19	NA	NA
CASSLATRGGEQFF	TGTGCCAGCAGCTTAGCGACCAGGGGTGGGGAGCAGTTCTTC	TRBJ2-1	TRBV7-2	NA	NA
CASSKVSERISYNEQFF	TGTGCCAGCAGCAAAGTTAGTGAAAGAATCTCCTACAATGAGCAGTTCTTC	TRBJ2-1	TRBV21-1	NA	NA
CASSPPAAPPYEQYF	TGTGCCAGCAGCCCACCGGCGGCTCCACCCTACGAGCAGTACTTC	TRBJ2-7	TRBV13	NA	NA
CASSQDRDSGNTIYF	TGTGCCAGCAGCCAAGACCGGGACTCTGGAAACACCATATATTTT	TRBJ1-3	TRBV3-1/TRBV3-2	NA	NA
CASSLAAGATDTQYF	TGTGCCAGCAGCTTAGCAGCGGGAGCCACAGATACGCAGTATTTT	TRBJ2-3	TRBV7-2	NA	TRBD2
CATSTVARGQSPLHF	TGTGCCACCAGCACGGTTGCCAGGGGGCAATCACCCCTCCACTTT	TRBJ1-6	TRBV15	NA	TRBD1
CASNHRGRGETQYF	TGTGCCAGCAACCACAGGGGGAGAGGAGAGACCCAGTACTTC	TRBJ2-5	TRBV27	NA	TRBD1
CASSQATQPRGRYGYTF	TGCGCCAGCAGCCAAGCAACCCAACCCAGGGGTAGGTATGGCTACACCTTC	TRBJ1-2	TRBV4-1	few	NA
CASNPWGGANTGELFF	TGTGCCAGCAACCCATGGGGGGGGGCGAACACCGGGGAGCTGTTTTTT	TRBJ2-2	TRBV9	NA	TRBD2
CSASVSEQFF	TGCAGTGCTAGCGTCTCGGAGCAGTTCTTC	TRBJ2-1	TRBV20-1	NA	NA
CASSLAWEVYTF	TGTGCCAGCAGTTTAGCCTGGGAGGTTTACACCTTC	TRBJ1-2	TRBV28	NA	NA
CASSLALGAYNEQFF	TGTGCCAGCAGCTTGGCTTTAGGGGCTTACAATGAGCAGTTCTTC	TRBJ2-1	TRBV5-8	NA	NA
CASSQYTGNTIYF	TGCGCCAGCAGCCAATATACTGGAAACACCATATATTTT	TRBJ1-3	TRBV4-1	NA	NA
CASSIGTGRSYNSPLHF	TGTGCCAGTAGTATAGGGACAGGACGTTCCTATAATTCACCCCTCCACTTT	TRBJ1-6	TRBV19	NA	TRBD1
CASSSSGTGYRNQPQHF	TGTGCCAGCAGCTCATCCGGGACAGGGTATAGAAATCAGCCCCAGCATTTT	TRBJ1-5	TRBV6-2/TRBV6-3	NA	TRBD1
CASTQSGRASNEQYF	TGTGCCAGCACCCAGAGCGGGAGGGCCTCGAACGAGCAGTACTTC	TRBJ2-7	TRBV5-4	many	TRBD2
CATSGQGARYGYTF	TGTGCCACCAGCGGGCAGGGGGCGAGGTATGGCTACACCTTC	TRBJ1-2	TRBV15	NA	TRBD1
CASSEGSSGRARGDTQYF	TGTGCCAGCAGTGAAGGCAGCAGCGGGAGGGCCCGGGGAGATACGCAGTATTTT	TRBJ2-3	TRBV2	once	TRBD2
CASSFSGNEQFF	TGCGCCAGCAGCTTCAGCGGGAATGAGCAGTTCTTC	TRBJ2-1	TRBV5-1	NA	NA
CASSLAPGQSFNTIYF	TGTGCCAGCAGCTTAGCACCGGGACAGAGCTTTAACACCATATATTTT	TRBJ1-3	TRBV7-2	NA	TRBD1
CASSPQNPGLSTDTQYF	TGTGCCAGCTCACCACAAAATCCGGGACTTAGCACAGATACGCAGTATTTT	TRBJ2-3	TRBV18	NA	NA
CAWSPKGAWEKLFF	TGTGCCTGGAGTCCCAAGGGGGCCTGGGAAAAACTGTTTTTT	TRBJ1-4	TRBV30	NA	TRBD1
CASRGAGNGGYTF	TGTGCCAGCAGAGGCGCAGGGAATGGCGGCTACACCTTC	TRBJ1-2	TRBV6-5	NA	NA
CATRLARRTDTQYF	TGTGCCACCAGACTAGCGCGGCGCACAGATACGCAGTATTTT	TRBJ2-3	TRBV24-1	NA	TRBD2
CASSYGGGPTEAFF	TGTGCCAGCAGTTACGGGGGGGGGCCCACTGAAGCTTTCTTT	TRBJ1-1	TRBV6-5	once	NA